This TCR beta chain was sequenced in a study of vaccination and CD4 T cells after COVID-19. This clonotype was detected a few times. Its antigen remains unidentified. With 5 bases removed from V and 2 bases from J, the gap between germline ends came to 9 bases. The CDR3 consists of 13 residues. The assay that was used to sequence DNA from cultured CD4+ T cells was the Oncomine TCR Beta short-read assay. MiXCR, run by TCRdb on the PCR reads, gives a single entry per CDR3 protein. The sample has around 14,000 distinct CDR3 sequences; 21% are singletons. Stated treatment: approximately 9-day PBMC culture with coronavirus spike peptide pools or control peptides (ViraFEST assay).

The receptor was isolated from a human donor with COVID-19. Input material: cultured CD4+ T cells from blood. The rearrangement links TRBV12-3 or TRBV12-4 to TRBJ1-2, with D possibly being TRBD1 (6 bases). In DNA, the CDR3 is TGTGCCAGCAGTACGGGACAAAACTATGGCTACACCTTC. It encodes CASSTGQNYGYTF.